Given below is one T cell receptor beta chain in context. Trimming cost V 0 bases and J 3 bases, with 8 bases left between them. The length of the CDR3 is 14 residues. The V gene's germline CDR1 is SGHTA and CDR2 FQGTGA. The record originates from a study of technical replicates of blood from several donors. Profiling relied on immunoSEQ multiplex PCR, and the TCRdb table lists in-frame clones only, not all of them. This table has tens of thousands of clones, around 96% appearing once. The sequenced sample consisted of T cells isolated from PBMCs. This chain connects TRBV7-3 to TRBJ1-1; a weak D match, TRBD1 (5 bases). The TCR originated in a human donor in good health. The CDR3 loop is CASSLTLTDTEAFF. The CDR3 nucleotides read TGTGCCAGCAGCTTAACCCTGACAGACACTGAAGCTTTCTTT.